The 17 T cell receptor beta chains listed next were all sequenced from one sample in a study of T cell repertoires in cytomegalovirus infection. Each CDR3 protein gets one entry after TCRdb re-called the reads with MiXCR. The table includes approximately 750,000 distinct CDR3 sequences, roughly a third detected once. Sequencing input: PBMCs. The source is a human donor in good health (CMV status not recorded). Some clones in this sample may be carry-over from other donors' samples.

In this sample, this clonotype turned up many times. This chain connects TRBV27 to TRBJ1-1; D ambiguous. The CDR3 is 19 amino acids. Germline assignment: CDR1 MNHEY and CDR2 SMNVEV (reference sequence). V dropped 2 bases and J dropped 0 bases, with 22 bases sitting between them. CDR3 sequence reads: CASSLKVRRGLVLNTEAFF. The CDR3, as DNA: TGTGCCAGCAGTTTAAAGGTGCGAAGAGGGTTAGTCTTGAACACTGAAGCTTTCTTT.

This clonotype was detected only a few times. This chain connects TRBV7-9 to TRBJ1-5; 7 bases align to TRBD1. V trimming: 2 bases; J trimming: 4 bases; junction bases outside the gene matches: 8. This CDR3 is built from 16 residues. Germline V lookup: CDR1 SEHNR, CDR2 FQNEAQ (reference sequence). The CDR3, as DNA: TGTGCCAGCAGCTTATCAAGACAGGGAGATAATCAGCCCCAGCATTTT. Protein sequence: CASSLSRQGDNQPQHF.

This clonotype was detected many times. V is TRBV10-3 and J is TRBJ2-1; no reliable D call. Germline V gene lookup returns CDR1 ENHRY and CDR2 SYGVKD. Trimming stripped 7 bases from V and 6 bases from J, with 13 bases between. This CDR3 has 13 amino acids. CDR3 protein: CAIKGDRVNEQFF. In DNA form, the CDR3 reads TGTGCCATCAAAGGTGATCGGGTCAATGAGCAGTTCTTC.

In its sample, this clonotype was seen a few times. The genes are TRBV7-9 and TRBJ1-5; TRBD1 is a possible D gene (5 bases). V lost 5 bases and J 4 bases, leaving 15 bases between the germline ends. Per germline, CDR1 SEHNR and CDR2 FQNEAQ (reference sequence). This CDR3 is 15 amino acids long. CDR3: CASSRWGGLNQPQHF. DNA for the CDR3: TGTGCCAGCAGCCGCTGGGGGGGGTTAAATCAGCCCCAGCATTTT.

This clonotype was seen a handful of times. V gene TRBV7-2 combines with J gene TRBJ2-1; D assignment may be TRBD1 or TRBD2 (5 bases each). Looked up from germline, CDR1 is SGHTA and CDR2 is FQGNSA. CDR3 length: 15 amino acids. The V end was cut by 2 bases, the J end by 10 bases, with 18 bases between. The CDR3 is CASSLPTGTRGEQFF. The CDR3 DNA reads TGTGCCAGCAGCTTACCAACCGGGACGAGAGGGGAGCAGTTCTTC.

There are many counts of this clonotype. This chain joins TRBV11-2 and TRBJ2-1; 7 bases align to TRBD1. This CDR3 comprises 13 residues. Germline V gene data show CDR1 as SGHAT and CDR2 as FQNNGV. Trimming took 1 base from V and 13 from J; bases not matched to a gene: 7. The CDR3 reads CASSLGEDRNQFF. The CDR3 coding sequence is TGTGCCAGCAGCTTAGGAGAGGACAGGAATCAGTTCTTC. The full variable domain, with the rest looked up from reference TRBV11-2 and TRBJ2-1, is EAGVAQSPRYKIIEKRQSVAFWCNPISGHATLYWYQQILGQGPKLLIQFQNNGVVDDSQLPKDRFSAERLKGVDSTLKIQPAKLEDSAVYLCASSLGEDRNQFFGPGTRLTVL.

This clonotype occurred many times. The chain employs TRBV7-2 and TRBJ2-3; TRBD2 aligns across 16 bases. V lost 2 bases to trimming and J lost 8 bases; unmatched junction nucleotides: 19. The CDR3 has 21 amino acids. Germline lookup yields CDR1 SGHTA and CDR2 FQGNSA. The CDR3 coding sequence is TGTGCCAGCAGCTTATTTGGGGCTGGGGCGGGACTAGCGGGGGGGCTGAGTACGCAGTATTTT. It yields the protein CASSLFGAGAGLAGGLSTQYF.

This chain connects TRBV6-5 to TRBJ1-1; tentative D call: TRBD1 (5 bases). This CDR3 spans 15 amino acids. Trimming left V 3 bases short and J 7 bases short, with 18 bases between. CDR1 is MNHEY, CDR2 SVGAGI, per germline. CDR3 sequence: CASSYAGYFSIEAFF. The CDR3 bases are TGTGCCAGCAGTTATGCAGGGTACTTTAGTATTGAAGCTTTCTTT.

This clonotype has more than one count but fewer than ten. In DNA form, the CDR3 reads TGTGCCAGCAGTTCTCTCAGGGGATCCGGGGGTAACACTGAAGCTTTCTTT. This gives the protein CASSSLRGSGGNTEAFF. This rearrangement joins TRBV12-3 or TRBV12-4 to TRBJ1-1; D is possibly TRBD1 (6 bases). V lost 4 bases, J lost 2 bases, and 20 bases lay in between. This CDR3 is 17 amino acids long.

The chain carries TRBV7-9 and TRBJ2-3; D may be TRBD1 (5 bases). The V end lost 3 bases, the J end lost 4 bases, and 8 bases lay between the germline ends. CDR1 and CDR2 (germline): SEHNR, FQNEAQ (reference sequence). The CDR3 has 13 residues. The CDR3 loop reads CASSLGPSDTQYF. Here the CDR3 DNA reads TGTGCCAGCAGCTTGGGGCCGTCAGATACGCAGTATTTT.

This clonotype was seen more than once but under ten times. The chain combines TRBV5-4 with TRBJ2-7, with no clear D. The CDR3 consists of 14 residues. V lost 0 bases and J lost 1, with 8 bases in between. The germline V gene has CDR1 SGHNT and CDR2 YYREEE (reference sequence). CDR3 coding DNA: TGTGCCAGCAGCTTGGAGCTGCAGTCCTACGAGCAGTACTTC. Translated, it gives CASSLELQSYEQYF.

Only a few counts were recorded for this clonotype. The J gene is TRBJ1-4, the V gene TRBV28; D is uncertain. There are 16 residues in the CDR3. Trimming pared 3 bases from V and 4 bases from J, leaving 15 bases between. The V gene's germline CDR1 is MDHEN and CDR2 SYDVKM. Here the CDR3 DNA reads TGTGCCAGCAGTTTTACTCTTGGGAACCATAATGAAAAACTGTTTTTT. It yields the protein CASSFTLGNHNEKLFF.

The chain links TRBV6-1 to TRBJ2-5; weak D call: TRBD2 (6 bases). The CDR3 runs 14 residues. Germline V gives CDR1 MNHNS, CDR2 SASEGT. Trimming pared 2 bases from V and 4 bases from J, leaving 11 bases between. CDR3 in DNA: TGTGCCAGCAGTGAATGGGGGGATAGAGAGACCCAGTACTTC. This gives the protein CASSEWGDRETQYF.

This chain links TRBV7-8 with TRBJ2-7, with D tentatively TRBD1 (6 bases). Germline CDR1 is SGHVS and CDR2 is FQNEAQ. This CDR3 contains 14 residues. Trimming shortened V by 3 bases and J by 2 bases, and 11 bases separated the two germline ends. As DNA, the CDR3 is TGTGCCAGCAGCTTCCGGGACATTGCCTACGAGCAGTACTTC. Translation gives CASSFRDIAYEQYF.

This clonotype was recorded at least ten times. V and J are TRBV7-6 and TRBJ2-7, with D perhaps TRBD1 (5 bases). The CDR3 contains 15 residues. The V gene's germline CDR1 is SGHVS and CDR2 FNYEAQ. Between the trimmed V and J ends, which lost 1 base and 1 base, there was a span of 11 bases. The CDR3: CASSLDLGDSYEQYF. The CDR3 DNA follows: TGTGCCAGCAGCTTAGATTTAGGGGATTCCTACGAGCAGTACTTC.

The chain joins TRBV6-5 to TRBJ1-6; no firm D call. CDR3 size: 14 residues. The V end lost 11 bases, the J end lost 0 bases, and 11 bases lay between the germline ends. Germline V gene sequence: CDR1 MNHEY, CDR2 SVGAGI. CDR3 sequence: CAAGRSSYNSPLHF. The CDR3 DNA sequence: TGTGCCGCTGGCAGGAGCTCCTATAATTCACCCCTCCACTTT.

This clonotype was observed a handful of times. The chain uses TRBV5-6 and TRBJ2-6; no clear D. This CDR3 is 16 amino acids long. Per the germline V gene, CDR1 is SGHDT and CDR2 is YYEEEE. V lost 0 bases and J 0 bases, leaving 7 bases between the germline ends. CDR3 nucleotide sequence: TGTGCCAGCAGCTTGGCAGGCTCCTCTGGGGCCAACGTCCTGACTTTC. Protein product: CASSLAGSSGANVLTF.